Listed here is a single TCR beta chain. The entry originates in a study of CD8 T cells in Susac syndrome. V lost 6 bases and J lost 6, with 20 bases in between. The CDR3 runs to 16 residues. RNA totalling roughly 0.45 to 1 ug underwent reverse transcription with random hexamers. An immunoSEQ multiplex PCR generated amplified TCR beta CDR3 products spanning 54 Vbeta and 13 Jbeta. TCRdb re-called the immunoSEQ multiplex PCR reads with MiXCR, one entry per CDR3 protein. This sample has 180,000 or so distinct CDR3 sequences, with roughly 94% found just once. From blood CD8+ and CD4+ T cells, the TCR beta chain was sequenced.

Sequences were obtained from CD4+ T cells from PBMCs. The clonotype was recovered from a human donor in good health. The chain is built from TRBV12-3 or TRBV12-4 and TRBJ1-4; no definite D call. CDR3 coding DNA: TGTGCCAGCAGCCCCCGCGTGCGTGGGTCGGATGAAAAACTGTTTTTT. Amino acids: CASSPRVRGSDEKLFF.